The rows below give T cell receptor beta chains drawn from one sample of a study of T cell responses to AZD1222 COVID-19 vaccine. Clones were read by immunoSEQ multiplex PCR, and TCRdb kept only the in-frame ones, dropping some. The sample has fewer than 200,000 clones; roughly 92% are singletons. Source: peripheral blood, taken 28 days after the second AZD1222 dose. Every receptor here comes from an adult who received the AZD1222 COVID-19 vaccine. The conserved cysteine and the conserved F or W are not part of the CDR3 here. Each record gives: J gene, V gene, CDR3 protein.

>TRBJ2-3|TRBV7-3
ASSAGGLTDTQY
>TRBJ1-1|TRBV6-4
ASSRTGGNTEAF
>TRBJ2-6|TRBV4-2
ASTPPRDRALLYSGANVLT
>TRBJ1-2|TRBV20-1
SAPRTDGYT
>TRBJ2-7|TRBV3-1/TRBV3-2
ASSPAGTGAYEQY
>TRBJ1-1|TRBV29-1
SVVRGGKGAEAF
>TRBJ2-3|TRBV6-5
ASSRTAYTDTQY
>TRBJ2-1|TRBV6-5
ASRFASGSYNEQF
>TRBJ2-2|TRBV10-2
ASSMSGGDTGELF
>TRBJ2-1|TRBV4-1
ASSLSRGGDYNEQF
>TRBJ2-5|TRBV3-1/TRBV3-2
ASSQDRKGRGETQY
>TRBJ2-7|TRBV11-2
ASSLESGRSYEQY
>TRBJ1-4|TRBV9
ASSPGTLDSEKLF
>TRBJ1-5|TRBV2
ASSHLTGASQPQH
>TRBJ2-1|TRBV21-1
ASPGGGISSYNEQF
>TRBJ1-2|TRBV29-1
SVERGGTNYGYT
>TRBJ1-3|TRBV6-5
ASFRGPGNTIY
>TRBJ2-3|TRBV19
ASIGEDTQY
>TRBJ1-1|TRBV6-5
ASSSGQTEAF
>TRBJ2-3|TRBV5-4
ASSLGKQGRSTDTQY
>TRBJ2-1|TRBV7-2
ASSLAAGGPRSYNEQF
>TRBJ2-1|TRBV7-2
ASSPGDRGIGEQF
>TRBJ1-3|TRBV27
ASKGQGAYSGNTIY
>TRBJ1-5|TRBV12-3/TRBV12-4
ASSLAANQPQH
>TRBJ2-1|TRBV6-5
ASSYSSSGSRF
>TRBJ1-3|TRBV20-1
SASSGLSSGNTIY
>TRBJ1-4|TRBV7-6
ASSLDRGSNEKLF
>TRBJ2-7|TRBV19
ASSIGLQSYEQY
>TRBJ2-1|TRBV5-5
ASSLLETGTYNEQF
>TRBJ2-7|TRBV6-5
ASSRSGGRNEQY
>TRBJ2-1|TRBV4-1
ASSQGLAGYNEQF
>TRBJ1-4|TRBV28
ASSTRRDSAEKLF
>TRBJ2-1|TRBV6-2/TRBV6-3
ASSYSRVANEQF
>TRBJ2-1|TRBV27
ASTDRGTSRGNEQF
>TRBJ1-5|TRBV6-1
ASSEAAVYSNQPQH
>TRBJ2-2|TRBV5-1
ASSYTGELF
>TRBJ1-5|TRBV11-2
ASSLTGGDQPQH
>TRBJ1-1|TRBV6-5
ASTELRSTEAF
>TRBJ1-1|TRBV7-9
ASSLARTGQTNTEAF
>TRBJ1-3|TRBV11-2
ASSPKPNSGNTIY
>TRBJ1-4|TRBV7-9
ASSFRLDPTNEKLF
>TRBJ2-1|TRBV7-9
ASSPQNEQF
>TRBJ1-6|TRBV6-1
ASSDLKRGGSSYNSPLH
>TRBJ1-2|TRBV2
ASSEQDRGGYT
>TRBJ2-7|TRBV27
ASSLYPSYEQY
>TRBJ2-5|TRBV6-2/TRBV6-3
ASRPTGRAQETQY
>TRBJ2-1|TRBV21-1
ASSKVRINEQF
>TRBJ1-2|TRBV7-2
ASSFGTAYGYT
>TRBJ2-2|TRBV11-2
ASSAIGTAGAGGELF
>TRBJ1-2|TRBV7-2
ASSFRDRANYGYT
>TRBJ2-7|TRBV7-9
ASSLMASGRGAIFYEQY
>TRBJ2-1|TRBV27
ASSPSPGYNEQF
>TRBJ2-3|TRBV18
ASSPNQGSTDTQY
>TRBJ2-3|TRBV9
ASSVRGRNPSTDTQY
>TRBJ2-7|TRBV4-2
ASSQVITGGLSYEQY
>TRBJ1-6|TRBV20-1
SASFGGATYNSPLH